This is a list of T cell receptor beta chains from one sample in a study of T cell responses to AZD1222 COVID-19 vaccine. Repertoires were generated with immunoSEQ multiplex PCR, while TCRdb's copy carries only in-frame clones and drops some. In the table there are just under 150,000 clones, around 84% of which are singletons. Sequences were derived from peripheral blood, sampled 28 days after the second AZD1222 dose. The receptors originated from an adult who received the AZD1222 COVID-19 vaccine. CDR3s include the opening cysteine and the closing phenylalanine or tryptophan. A D gene is named only where the DNA matches it firmly. Expanded clones get a size class; other rows say once, few or many, or leave the size out.

j_call: TRBJ1-2
v_call: TRBV27
clone_size: .
d_call: .
cdr3_aa: CASTSRTAYGYTF
cdr3_nt: TGTGCCAGCACCTCCAGAACAGCCTATGGCTACACCTTC

j_call: TRBJ1-1
v_call: TRBV7-7
clone_size: once
d_call: .
cdr3_aa: CASSLGQGNRAFF
cdr3_nt: TGTGCTAGCAGCTTAGGCCAGGGGAATCGTGCTTTCTTT

j_call: TRBJ2-2
v_call: TRBV27
clone_size: once
d_call: TRBD2
cdr3_aa: CASSRLAGVTGELFF
cdr3_nt: TGTGCCAGCAGTAGACTAGCGGGAGTAACCGGGGAGCTGTTTTTT

j_call: TRBJ1-4
v_call: TRBV30
clone_size: .
d_call: .
cdr3_aa: CASARTNEKLFF
cdr3_nt: TGTGCCTCCGCCAGGACTAATGAAAAACTGTTTTTT

j_call: TRBJ1-4
v_call: TRBV30
clone_size: .
d_call: .
cdr3_aa: CAWSRQGSEKLFF
cdr3_nt: TGTGCCTGGAGTCGCCAGGGGAGTGAAAAACTGTTTTTT

j_call: TRBJ1-1
v_call: TRBV5-1
clone_size: .
d_call: .
cdr3_aa: CASSVGVLDTEAFF
cdr3_nt: TGCGCCAGCAGCGTGGGGGTTTTGGACACTGAAGCTTTCTTT

j_call: TRBJ1-5
v_call: TRBV20-1
clone_size: .
d_call: TRBD1
cdr3_aa: CSARTGDPQHF
cdr3_nt: TGCAGTGCTAGGACAGGGGATCCCCAGCATTTT

j_call: TRBJ1-5
v_call: TRBV7-9
clone_size: once
d_call: .
cdr3_aa: CASSLEDGDQPQHF
cdr3_nt: TGTGCCAGCAGCTTAGAAGACGGGGATCAGCCCCAGCATTTT

j_call: TRBJ2-2
v_call: TRBV5-1
clone_size: .
d_call: .
cdr3_aa: CASSLGPNTGELFF
cdr3_nt: TGCGCCAGCAGCTTGGGACCAAACACCGGGGAGCTGTTTTTT

j_call: TRBJ2-5
v_call: TRBV5-4
clone_size: .
d_call: .
cdr3_aa: CASRPDYQETQYF
cdr3_nt: TGTGCCAGCAGGCCGGACTACCAAGAGACCCAGTACTTC

j_call: TRBJ2-3
v_call: TRBV24-1
clone_size: .
d_call: TRBD2
cdr3_aa: CATSGGRVGTDTQYF
cdr3_nt: TGTGCCACCAGTGGAGGGAGGGTCGGCACAGATACGCAGTATTTT

j_call: TRBJ1-2
v_call: TRBV18
clone_size: .
d_call: .
cdr3_aa: CASSPLDTGGGYTF
cdr3_nt: TGTGCCAGCTCACCACTAGACACCGGCGGGGGCTACACCTTC

j_call: TRBJ1-5
v_call: TRBV10-2
clone_size: few
d_call: .
cdr3_aa: CASSEMGSNQPQHF
cdr3_nt: TGCGCCAGCAGTGAAATGGGTAGCAATCAGCCCCAGCATTTT

j_call: TRBJ1-4
v_call: TRBV28
clone_size: .
d_call: .
cdr3_aa: CASKPGLTTTNEKLFF
cdr3_nt: TGTGCCAGCAAACCGGGTCTAACAACAACTAATGAAAAACTGTTTTTT

j_call: TRBJ2-7
v_call: TRBV19
clone_size: .
d_call: .
cdr3_aa: CASSIYDSEQYF
cdr3_nt: TGTGCCAGTAGTATATATGACTCCGAGCAGTACTTC

j_call: TRBJ2-2
v_call: TRBV6-5
clone_size: .
d_call: .
cdr3_aa: CASSHPGTGELFF
cdr3_nt: TGTGCCAGCAGCCATCCGGGAACAGGGGAGCTGTTTTTT

j_call: TRBJ2-1
v_call: TRBV5-1
clone_size: .
d_call: TRBD1
cdr3_aa: CASSGGQGSYNEQFF
cdr3_nt: TGCGCCAGCAGCGGGGGACAGGGATCCTACAATGAGCAGTTCTTC

j_call: TRBJ1-4
v_call: TRBV18
clone_size: .
d_call: TRBD1
cdr3_aa: CASSPSGTVEKLFF
cdr3_nt: TGTGCCAGCTCACCCTCCGGGACAGTTGAAAAACTGTTTTTT

j_call: TRBJ2-5
v_call: TRBV28
clone_size: .
d_call: .
cdr3_aa: CASRQYQETQYF
cdr3_nt: TGTGCCAGCAGGCAGTACCAAGAGACCCAGTACTTC

j_call: TRBJ1-3
v_call: TRBV5-1
clone_size: .
d_call: TRBD1
cdr3_aa: CASSWGQSSSGNTIYF
cdr3_nt: TGCGCCAGCAGCTGGGGACAGAGCAGCTCTGGAAACACCATATATTTT

j_call: TRBJ2-7
v_call: TRBV27
clone_size: .
d_call: .
cdr3_aa: CASRPTGRGYEQYF
cdr3_nt: TGTGCCAGCCGACCTACAGGGAGAGGGTACGAGCAGTACTTC

j_call: TRBJ2-3
v_call: TRBV18
clone_size: .
d_call: .
cdr3_aa: CASSPPGPSTDTQYF
cdr3_nt: TGTGCCAGCTCACCACCCGGACCTAGCACAGATACGCAGTATTTT

j_call: TRBJ2-7
v_call: TRBV10-3
clone_size: .
d_call: .
cdr3_aa: CATSGAGQYYEQYF
cdr3_nt: TGTGCCACTTCAGGGGCGGGTCAATACTACGAGCAGTACTTC

j_call: TRBJ2-1
v_call: TRBV21-1
clone_size: .
d_call: .
cdr3_aa: CASSKGVKRGTLNEQFF
cdr3_nt: TGTGCCAGCAGCAAAGGGGTCAAGCGGGGGACTCTCAATGAGCAGTTCTTC